The 6 T cell receptor beta chains listed next were all sequenced from one sample in a study of blood T cell repertoires in COVID-19 (dated by TCRdb to about 2020). Library creation used the immunoSEQ multiplex PCR assay. In its TCRdb copy, this immuneACCESS table keeps in-frame sequences only and misses some clones. Where compared with another copy, unresolved V genes explain less than half of these, and the others have no known cause. In all, the sample holds some 80,000 clones, and roughly 80% of those were seen once. The top ten constitute about 5.8% of the sample. Sequencing input: peripheral blood. Every receptor here comes from a man in his fifties or sixties with active or convalescent COVID-19.

V and J are TRBV19 and TRBJ1-1; 8 bases match TRBD1. V was pared by 5 bases and J by 1 base, with 9 bases of the junction left unmatched. CDR1 and CDR2 from the germline V gene are LNHDA and SQIVND (reference sequence). There are 16 residues in the CDR3. The chain's CDR3 is CASSPTGQVGNTEAFF. The DNA for the CDR3 is TGTGCCAGTAGTCCCACGGGACAGGTGGGGAACACTGAAGCTTTCTTT.

The rearrangement uses TRBV7-2 and TRBJ2-2; maybe TRBD2 (7 bases). The germline V gene has CDR1 SGHTA and CDR2 FQGNSA. Trimming pared 8 bases from V and 1 base from J, leaving 14 bases between. This CDR3 is 15 amino acids long. In nucleotides, the CDR3 is TGTGCCAGCCCCAGCGGGACACAGAACACCGGGGAGCTGTTTTTT. It is translated as CASPSGTQNTGELFF. Complete variable domain (other parts from reference TRBV7-2 and TRBJ2-2): GAGVSQSPSNKVTEKGKDVELRCDPISGHTALYWYRQSLGQGLEFLIYFQGNSAPDKSGLPSDRFSAERTGGSVSTLTIQRTQQEDSAVYLCASPSGTQNTGELFFGEGSRLTVL.

CDR3: CASSFDRTYEQYF. For the CDR3, the DNA is TGTGCCAGCAGTTTCGACAGAACCTACGAGCAGTACTTC. V usage is TRBV6-5 and J usage is TRBJ2-7, with a possible D match to TRBD1 (5 bases). The CDR3 totals 13 residues. Per germline, CDR1 MNHEY and CDR2 SVGAGI. The ends were cut back, 4 bases at V and 2 bases at J, with 9 bases in the middle.

The chain uses TRBV19 and TRBJ1-2; TRBD1 matches 7 bases. CDR1 is LNHDA and CDR2 is SQIVND in the germline V gene (reference sequence). CDR3 length equals 14 residues. Losses at the gene ends were 6 bases for V and 8 bases for J; bases not matched to a gene: 12. As DNA, the CDR3 is TGTGCCAGTAGCCACACAGGGGAGGTCGGCGGCTACACCTTC. Its translation is CASSHTGEVGGYTF.

This clone was recorded a few times. The chain combines TRBV27 with TRBJ1-4; no clear D. Germline lookup yields CDR1 MNHEY and CDR2 SMNVEV (reference sequence). The CDR3 spans 15 residues. Between the trimmed V and J ends, which lost 7 bases and 8 bases, there was a span of 20 bases. CDR3 nucleotide sequence: TGTGCCAGCACTCCGGACTCTTTGAGAGGGGAAAAACTGTTTTTT. Translated: CASTPDSLRGEKLFF.

The chain carries TRBV6-2 or TRBV6-3 and TRBJ1-4; D is uncertain. V was shortened by 0 bases and J by 7 bases, with 12 bases between the two germline ends. The CDR3 length is 15 residues. Per germline, CDR1 MNHEY and CDR2 SVGEGT. CDR3 nucleotides: TGTGCCAGCAGTTACTCGACCGGGGATCGTGAAAAACTGTTTTTT. Protein product: CASSYSTGDREKLFF.